These 2 T cell receptor beta chains were sequenced from one sample in a study of identical twins. TCRdb recomputed calls from the 5' RACE reads with MiXCR, one row per CDR3 protein. The sample records roughly 630,000 distinct CDR3 sequences, under 8.5% being singletons. This same sample was also taken into another study, of yellow fever vaccine responses in identical twins.

Material: PBMCs. The source is a woman under 30 in good health.

This chain joins TRBV20-1 and TRBJ2-5; 7 bases are shared with TRBD2. The CDR3 is made up of 13 amino acids. V lost 4 bases and J lost 6; bases outside the gene matches: 8. Germline V gene data show CDR1 as DFQATT and CDR2 as SNEGSKA (reference sequence). This CDR3 is CSATPWEGQTQYF. The CDR3 coding sequence is TGCAGTGCTACCCCCTGGGAGGGACAGACCCAGTACTTC.

The chain recombines TRBV6-1 with TRBJ2-5; the D gene is possibly TRBD1 (6 bases). The CDR3 runs to 16 residues. CDR1 and CDR2 (germline): MNHNS, SASEGT. Trimming cost V 6 bases and J 5 bases, with 22 bases left between them. The CDR3 here is CASRHNTGSARETQYF. Written as DNA, the CDR3 is TGTGCCAGCAGGCACAACACAGGGTCGGCGAGGGAGACCCAGTACTTC.